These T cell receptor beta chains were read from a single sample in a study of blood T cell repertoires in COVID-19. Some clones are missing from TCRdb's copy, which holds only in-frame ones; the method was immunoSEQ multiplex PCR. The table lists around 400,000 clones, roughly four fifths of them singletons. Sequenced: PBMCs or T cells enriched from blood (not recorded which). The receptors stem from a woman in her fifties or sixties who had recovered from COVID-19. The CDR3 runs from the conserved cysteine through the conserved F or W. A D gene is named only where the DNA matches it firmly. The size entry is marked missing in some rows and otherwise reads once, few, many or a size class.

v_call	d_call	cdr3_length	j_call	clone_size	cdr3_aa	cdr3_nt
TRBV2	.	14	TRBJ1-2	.	CASSEVIQNYGYTF	TGTGCCAGCAGTGAAGTAATACAGAACTATGGCTACACCTTC
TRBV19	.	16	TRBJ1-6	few	CASSNQGRTSGSPLHF	TGTGCCAGTAGTAACCAAGGGAGGACGTCGGGGTCACCCCTCCACTTT
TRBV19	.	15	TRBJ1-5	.	CASSIVGANNQPQHF	TGTGCCAGTAGTATCGTGGGGGCTAACAATCAGCCCCAGCATTTT
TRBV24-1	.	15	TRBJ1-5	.	CATSGEAPGGQPQHF	TGTGCCACCAGTGGGGAGGCCCCAGGTGGGCAGCCCCAGCATTTT
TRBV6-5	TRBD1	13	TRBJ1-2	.	CASSPDRGDGYTF	TGTGCCAGCAGCCCCGACAGGGGCGATGGCTACACCTTC
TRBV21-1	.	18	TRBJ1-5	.	CASSKEVLGGRLNQPQHF	TGTGCCAGCAGCAAAGAAGTTCTGGGGGGACGCCTAAATCAGCCCCAGCATTTT
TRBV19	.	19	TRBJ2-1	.	CASSTERSRERSSYNEQFF	TGTGCCAGTAGTACCGAGAGGTCCCGGGAGAGGAGCTCCTACAATGAGCAGTTCTTC
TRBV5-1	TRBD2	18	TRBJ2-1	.	CASSLGWSSGSSYNEQFF	TGCGCCAGCAGCTTGGGTTGGAGTAGCGGGAGTTCCTACAATGAGCAGTTCTTC
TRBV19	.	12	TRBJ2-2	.	CASSISFGELFF	TGTGCCAGTAGTATTTCTTTCGGGGAGCTGTTTTTT
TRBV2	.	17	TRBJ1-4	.	CASSENSAQATNEKLFF	TGTGCCAGCAGTGAGAATTCTGCCCAGGCAACTAATGAAAAACTGTTTTTT
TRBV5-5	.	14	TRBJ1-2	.	CASSLDRVKLGYTF	TGTGCCAGCAGCTTGGACAGGGTTAAGCTCGGCTACACCTTC
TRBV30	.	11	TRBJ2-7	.	CAWSSLYEQYF	TGTGCCTGGAGTAGCCTCTACGAGCAGTACTTC
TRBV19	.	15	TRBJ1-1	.	CASSIVGARATEAFF	TGTGCCAGTAGTATTGTGGGGGCGAGGGCCACTGAAGCTTTCTTT
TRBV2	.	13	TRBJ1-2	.	CASRGTLVYGYTF	TGTGCCAGCAGAGGTACCCTAGTCTATGGCTACACCTTC
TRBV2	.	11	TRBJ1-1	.	CASLRTSEAFF	TGTGCCAGCCTCCGGACATCTGAAGCTTTCTTT
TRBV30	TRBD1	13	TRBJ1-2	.	CAWNYEGAGGYTF	TGTGCCTGGAATTACGAGGGGGCTGGTGGCTACACCTTC
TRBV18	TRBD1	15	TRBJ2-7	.	CASSPGTGIINEQYF	TGTGCCAGCTCACCGGGGACAGGGATCATCAACGAGCAGTACTTC
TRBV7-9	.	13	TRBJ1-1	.	CASSQTPGDEAFF	TGTGCCAGCAGCCAGACCCCCGGGGATGAAGCTTTCTTT
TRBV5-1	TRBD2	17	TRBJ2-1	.	CASSSPVRTSGNNEQFF	TGCGCCAGCAGCTCCCCGGTTCGGACTAGCGGGAACAATGAGCAGTTCTTC
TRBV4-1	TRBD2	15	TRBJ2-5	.	CASSRGLAVQETQYF	TGCGCCAGCAGCCGCGGGCTAGCGGTCCAAGAGACCCAGTACTTC
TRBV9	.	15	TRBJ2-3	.	CASTTVGGPTDTQYF	TGTGCCAGCACCACCGTGGGGGGGCCCACAGATACGCAGTATTTT
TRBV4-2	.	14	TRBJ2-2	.	CASSQERTYGELFF	TGTGCCAGCAGCCAAGAGCGGACATACGGGGAGCTGTTTTTT
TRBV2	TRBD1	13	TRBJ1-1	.	CARGQGANTEAFF	TGTGCCAGAGGACAGGGGGCAAACACTGAAGCTTTCTTT
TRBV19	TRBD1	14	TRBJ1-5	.	CASSALGQNQPQHF	TGTGCCAGTAGTGCCCTGGGACAGAATCAGCCCCAGCATTTT
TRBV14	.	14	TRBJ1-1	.	CASSQIQGIAEAFF	TGTGCCAGCAGCCAAATACAGGGTATCGCTGAAGCTTTCTTT
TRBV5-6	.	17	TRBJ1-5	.	CASSSLRTGLGDQPQHF	TGTGCCAGCAGCTCCTTGCGCACAGGGCTTGGGGATCAGCCCCAGCATTTT
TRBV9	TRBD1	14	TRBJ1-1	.	CASNRGQMNTEAFF	TGTGCCAGCAACCGGGGACAGATGAACACTGAAGCTTTCTTT
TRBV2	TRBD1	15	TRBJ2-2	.	CASRAGTGVTGELFF	TGTGCCAGCAGGGCCGGGACAGGGGTCACCGGGGAGCTGTTTTTT
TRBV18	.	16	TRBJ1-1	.	CASSPLSGRQSTEAFF	TGTGCCAGCTCACCGCTTTCAGGGCGTCAGAGCACTGAAGCTTTCTTT
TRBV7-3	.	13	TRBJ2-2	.	CASSSQFTGELFF	TGTGCCAGCAGCTCCCAGTTCACCGGGGAGCTGTTTTTT
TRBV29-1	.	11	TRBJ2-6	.	CSVLGANVLTF	TGCAGCGTTCTTGGGGCCAACGTCCTGACTTTC
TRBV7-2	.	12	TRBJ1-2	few	CASSSTFGTGSF	.
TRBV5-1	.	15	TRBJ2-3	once	CASSLSYSFTDTQYF	TGCGCCAGCAGCTTGTCTTACAGCTTCACAGATACGCAGTATTTT
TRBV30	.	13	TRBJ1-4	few	CASSLTGGEKLFF	TGTGCCTCCTCCCTGACGGGGGGTGAAAAACTGTTTTTT
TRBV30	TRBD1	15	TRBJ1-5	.	CAWSVSQGGNQPQHF	TGTGCCTGGAGTGTAAGTCAGGGGGGAAATCAGCCCCAGCATTTT
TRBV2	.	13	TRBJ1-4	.	CASSDNQNEKLFF	TGTGCCAGCAGTGATAACCAGAATGAAAAACTGTTTTTT
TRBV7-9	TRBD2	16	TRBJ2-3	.	CASSKRRLAVTDTQYF	TGTGCCAGCAGCAAAAGAAGACTAGCGGTCACAGATACGCAGTATTTT
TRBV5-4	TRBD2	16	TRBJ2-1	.	CASSFGGVALNNEQFF	TGTGCCAGCAGTTTCGGGGGGGTAGCGTTGAACAATGAGCAGTTCTTC
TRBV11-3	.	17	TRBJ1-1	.	CASSYEGPRYMNTEAFF	TGTGCCAGCAGCTATGAAGGCCCTAGATACATGAACACTGAAGCTTTCTTT
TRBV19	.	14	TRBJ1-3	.	CASRTQGSGNTIYF	TGTGCCAGTAGAACCCAGGGGTCTGGAAACACCATATATTTT
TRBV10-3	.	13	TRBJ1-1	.	CAIREQRGTEAFF	TGTGCCATCAGAGAACAGCGGGGGACTGAAGCTTTCTTT
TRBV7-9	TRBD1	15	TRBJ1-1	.	CASSANPGQGGEAFF	TGTGCCAGCAGCGCAAATCCGGGACAGGGCGGTGAAGCTTTCTTT
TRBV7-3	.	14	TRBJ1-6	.	CASSFGGQGAPLHF	TGTGCCAGCAGCTTTGGGGGCCAAGGGGCACCCCTCCACTTT
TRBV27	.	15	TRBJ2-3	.	CASSLDGSVSDTQYF	TGTGCCAGCAGTTTAGACGGGAGCGTATCAGATACGCAGTATTTT
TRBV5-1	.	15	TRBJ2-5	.	CASSLALALQETQYF	TGCGCCAGCAGCTTGGCCCTAGCCCTGCAAGAGACCCAGTACTTC
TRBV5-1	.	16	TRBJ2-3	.	CASSSDGTLLTDTQYF	TGCGCCAGCAGCAGCGACGGGACTCTACTCACAGATACGCAGTATTTT
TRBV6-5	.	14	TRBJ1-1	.	CASSPRGPNTEAFF	TGTGCCAGCAGCCCCCGCGGTCCGAACACTGAAGCTTTCTTT
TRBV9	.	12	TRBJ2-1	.	CASSVADNEQFF	TGTGCCAGCAGCGTAGCTGACAATGAGCAGTTCTTC
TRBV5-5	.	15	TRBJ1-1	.	CASSFDSLENTEAFF	TGTGCCAGCAGCTTTGACAGCCTAGAGAACACTGAAGCTTTCTTT
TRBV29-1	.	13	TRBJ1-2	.	CSVEERSSYGYTF	TGCAGCGTTGAAGAACGATCTAGCTATGGCTACACCTTC